This TCR beta chain was sequenced during a study of technical replicates of blood from a few donors. Trimming pared 6 bases from V and 5 bases from J, leaving 14 bases between. The CDR3 has 13 amino acids. The germline CDR1 and CDR2 sequences are SGHTS and YDEGEE. TCRdb's table, derived via immunoSEQ multiplex PCR, lists solely in-frame clones and lacks some. Of approximately 73,000 clones in the sample, about 93% were seen once. The chain recombines TRBV5-8 with TRBJ1-2; maybe TRBD1 (6 bases). The clonotype was recovered from a human donor in good health. What was sequenced was T cells isolated from PBMCs. CDR3 region: CASTGTPDYGYTF. In nucleotides, the CDR3 is TGTGCCAGCACCGGGACACCGGATTATGGCTACACCTTC.